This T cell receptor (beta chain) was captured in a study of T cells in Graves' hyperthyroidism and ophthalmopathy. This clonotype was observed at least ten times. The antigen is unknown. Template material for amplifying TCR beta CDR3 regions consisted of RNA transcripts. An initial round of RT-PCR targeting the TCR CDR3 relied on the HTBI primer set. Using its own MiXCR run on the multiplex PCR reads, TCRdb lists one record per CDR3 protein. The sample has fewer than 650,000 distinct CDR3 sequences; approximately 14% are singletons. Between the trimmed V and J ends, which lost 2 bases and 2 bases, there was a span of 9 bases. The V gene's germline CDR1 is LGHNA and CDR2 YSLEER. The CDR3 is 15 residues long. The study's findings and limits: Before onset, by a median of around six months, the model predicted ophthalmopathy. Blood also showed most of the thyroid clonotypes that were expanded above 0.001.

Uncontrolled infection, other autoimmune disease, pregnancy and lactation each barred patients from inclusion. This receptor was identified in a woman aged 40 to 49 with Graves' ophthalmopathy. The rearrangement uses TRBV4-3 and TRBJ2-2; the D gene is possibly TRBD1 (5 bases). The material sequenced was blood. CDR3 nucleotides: TGCGCCAGCAGCCAAAGCCAGGGAAACACCGGGGAGCTGTTTTTT. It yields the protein CASSQSQGNTGELFF.